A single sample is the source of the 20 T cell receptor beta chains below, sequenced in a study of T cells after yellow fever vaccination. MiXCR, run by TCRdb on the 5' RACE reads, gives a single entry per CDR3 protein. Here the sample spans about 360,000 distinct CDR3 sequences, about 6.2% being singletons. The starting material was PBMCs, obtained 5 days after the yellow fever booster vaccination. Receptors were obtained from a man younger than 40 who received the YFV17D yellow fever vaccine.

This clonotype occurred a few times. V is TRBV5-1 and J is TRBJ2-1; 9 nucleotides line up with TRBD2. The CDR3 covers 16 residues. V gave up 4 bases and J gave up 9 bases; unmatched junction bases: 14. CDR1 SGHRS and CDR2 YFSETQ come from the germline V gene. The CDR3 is CASSSEPGLASAEQFF. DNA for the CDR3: TGCGCCAGCAGCAGCGAACCGGGACTAGCTTCTGCTGAGCAGTTCTTC.

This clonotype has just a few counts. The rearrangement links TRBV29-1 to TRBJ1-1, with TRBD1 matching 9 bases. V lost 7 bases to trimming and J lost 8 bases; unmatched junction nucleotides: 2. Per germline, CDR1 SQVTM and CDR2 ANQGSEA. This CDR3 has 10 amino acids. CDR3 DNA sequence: TGCAGCGCCGGGACAGGGGAAGCTTTCTTT. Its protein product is CSAGTGEAFF.

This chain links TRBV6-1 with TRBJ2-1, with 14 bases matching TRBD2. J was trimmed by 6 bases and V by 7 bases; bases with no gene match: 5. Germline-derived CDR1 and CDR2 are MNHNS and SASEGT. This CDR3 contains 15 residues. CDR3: CASNTGLAGGNEQFF. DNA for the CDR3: TGTGCCAGCAACACAGGACTAGCGGGAGGCAATGAGCAGTTCTTC.

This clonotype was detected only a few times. CDR3 in DNA: TGTGCCAGCAGCTTACGGCCAGGGGTTCGAGGGTCTGGGGCCAACGTCCTGACTTTC. Its translation is CASSLRPGVRGSGANVLTF. The chain uses TRBV7-3 and TRBJ2-6; D may be TRBD1 (6 bases). V lost 2 bases to trimming and J lost 1 base, with 18 bases between them. The length of the CDR3 is 19 residues. Germline CDR1 is SGHTA and CDR2 is FQGTGA.

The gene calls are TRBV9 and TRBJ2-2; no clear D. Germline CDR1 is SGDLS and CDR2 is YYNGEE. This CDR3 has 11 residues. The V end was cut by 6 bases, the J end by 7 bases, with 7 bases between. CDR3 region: CASTTGGELFF. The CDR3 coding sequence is TGTGCCAGCACCACGGGCGGGGAGCTGTTTTTT. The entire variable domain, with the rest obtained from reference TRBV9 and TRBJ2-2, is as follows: DSGVTQTPKHLITATGQRVTLRCSPRSGDLSVYWYQQSLDQGLQFLIQYYNGEERAKGNILERFSAQQFPDLHSELNLSSLELGDSALYFCASTTGGELFFGEGSRLTVL.

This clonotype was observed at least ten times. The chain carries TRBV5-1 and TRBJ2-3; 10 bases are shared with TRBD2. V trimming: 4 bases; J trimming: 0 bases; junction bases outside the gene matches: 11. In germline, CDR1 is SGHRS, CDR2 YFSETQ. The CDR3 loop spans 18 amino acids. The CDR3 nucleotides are TGCGCCAGCAGCCACGCCGGGACTAGCGTGACTAGCACAGATACGCAGTATTTT. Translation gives CASSHAGTSVTSTDTQYF.

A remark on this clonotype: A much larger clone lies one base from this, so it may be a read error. The chain's CDR3 is CARRSTSGYTDTQYF. CDR3 bases: TGTGCCCGCAGATCGACTAGCGGCTACACAGATACGCAGTATTTT. V is TRBV7-2 and J is TRBJ2-3; 9 bases align to TRBD2. This CDR3 spans 15 amino acids. CDR1 is SGHTA, CDR2 FQGNSA, per germline.

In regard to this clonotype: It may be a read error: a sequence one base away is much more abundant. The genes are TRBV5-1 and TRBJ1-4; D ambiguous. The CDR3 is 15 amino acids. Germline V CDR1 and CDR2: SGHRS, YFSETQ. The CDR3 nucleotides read TGCGCCGGCAGCTTTAATTCCGGAACTAATGAAAAACTGTTTTTT. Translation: CAGSFNSGTNEKLFF. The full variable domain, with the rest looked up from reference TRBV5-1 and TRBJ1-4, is KAGVTQTPRYLIKTRGQQVTLSCSPISGHRSVSWYQQTPGQGLQFLFEYFSETQRNKGNFPGRFSGRQFSNSRSEMNVSTLELGDSALYLCAGSFNSGTNEKLFFGSGTQLSVL.

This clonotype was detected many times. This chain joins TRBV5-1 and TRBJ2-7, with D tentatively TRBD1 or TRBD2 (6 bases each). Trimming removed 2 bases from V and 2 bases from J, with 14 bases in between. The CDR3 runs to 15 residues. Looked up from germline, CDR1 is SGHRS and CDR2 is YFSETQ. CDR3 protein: CASSFGRGGAYEQYF. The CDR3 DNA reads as TGCGCCAGCAGCTTTGGCAGGGGAGGTGCCTACGAGCAGTACTTC.

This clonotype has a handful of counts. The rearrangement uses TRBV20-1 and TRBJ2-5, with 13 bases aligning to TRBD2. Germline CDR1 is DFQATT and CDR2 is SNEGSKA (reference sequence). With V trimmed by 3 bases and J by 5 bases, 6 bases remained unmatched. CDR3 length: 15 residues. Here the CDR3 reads CSASPGLAGVETQYF. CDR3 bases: TGCAGTGCTAGCCCCGGACTAGCGGGAGTGGAGACCCAGTACTTC.

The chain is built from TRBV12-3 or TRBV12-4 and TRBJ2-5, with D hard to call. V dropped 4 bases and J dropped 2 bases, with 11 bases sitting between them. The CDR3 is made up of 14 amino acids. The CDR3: CASSYDTIQETQYF. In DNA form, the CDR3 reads TGTGCCAGCAGTTACGACACCATTCAAGAGACCCAGTACTTC.

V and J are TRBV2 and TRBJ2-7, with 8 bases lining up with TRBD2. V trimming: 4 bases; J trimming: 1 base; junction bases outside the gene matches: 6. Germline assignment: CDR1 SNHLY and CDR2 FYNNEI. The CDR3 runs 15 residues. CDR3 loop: CASSGSGSGSYEQYF. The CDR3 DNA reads TGTGCCAGCAGTGGGAGCGGGAGCGGGTCCTACGAGCAGTACTTC.

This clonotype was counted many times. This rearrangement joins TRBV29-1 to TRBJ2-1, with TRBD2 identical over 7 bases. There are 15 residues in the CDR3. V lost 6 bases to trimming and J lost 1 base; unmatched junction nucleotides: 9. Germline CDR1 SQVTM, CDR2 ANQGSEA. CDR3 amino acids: CSVGEGPLSYNEQFF. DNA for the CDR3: TGCAGCGTGGGGGAGGGGCCTCTTTCCTACAATGAGCAGTTCTTC.

This CDR3 is CASSEGQAKNIQYF. CDR3 in DNA: TGTGCCAGCAGCGAGGGCCAAGCCAAAAACATTCAGTACTTC. The genes are TRBV6-1 and TRBJ2-4, with D possibly TRBD2 on 5 matching bases. Germline V CDR1 and CDR2: MNHNS, SASEGT. Trimming took 6 bases from V and 0 from J, leaving 9 bases between them. The CDR3 is 14 residues long.

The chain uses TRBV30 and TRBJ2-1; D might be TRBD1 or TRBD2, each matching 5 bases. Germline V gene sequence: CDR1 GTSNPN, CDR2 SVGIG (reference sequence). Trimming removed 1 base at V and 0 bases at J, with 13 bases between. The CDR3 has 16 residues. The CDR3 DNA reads TGTGCCTGGAGTGCTCCGAGGGGAACCTCCTACAATGAGCAGTTCTTC. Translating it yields CAWSAPRGTSYNEQFF.

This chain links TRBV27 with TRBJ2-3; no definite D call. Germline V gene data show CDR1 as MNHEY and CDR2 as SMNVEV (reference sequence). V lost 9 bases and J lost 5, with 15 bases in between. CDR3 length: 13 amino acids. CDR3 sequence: CASKVPGRDTQYF. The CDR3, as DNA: TGTGCCAGTAAGGTGCCAGGTAGAGATACGCAGTATTTT.

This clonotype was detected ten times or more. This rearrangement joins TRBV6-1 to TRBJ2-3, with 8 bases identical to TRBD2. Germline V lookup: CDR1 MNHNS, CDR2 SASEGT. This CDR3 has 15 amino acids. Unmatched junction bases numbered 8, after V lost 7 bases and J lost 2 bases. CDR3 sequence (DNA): TGTGCCAGCACCCCCCGGGGGGGGCTCACAGATACGCAGTATTTT. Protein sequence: CASTPRGGLTDTQYF.

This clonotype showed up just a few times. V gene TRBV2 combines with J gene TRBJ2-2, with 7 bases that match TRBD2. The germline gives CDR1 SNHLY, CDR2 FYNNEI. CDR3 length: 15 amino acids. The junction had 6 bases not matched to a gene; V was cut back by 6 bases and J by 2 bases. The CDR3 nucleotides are TGTGCCAGCAGCGCACTAGCGATAAACACCGGGGAGCTGTTTTTT. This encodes CASSALAINTGELFF.

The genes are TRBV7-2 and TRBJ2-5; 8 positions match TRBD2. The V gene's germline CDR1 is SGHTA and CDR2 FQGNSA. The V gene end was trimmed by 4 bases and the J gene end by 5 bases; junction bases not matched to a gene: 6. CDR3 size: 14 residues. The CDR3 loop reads CASSYQAGVETQYF. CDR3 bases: TGTGCCAGCAGCTACCAAGCGGGAGTGGAGACCCAGTACTTC. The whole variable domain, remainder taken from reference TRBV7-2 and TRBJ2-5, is GAGVSQSPSNKVTEKGKDVELRCDPISGHTALYWYRQSLGQGLEFLIYFQGNSAPDKSGLPSDRFSAERTGGSVSTLTIQRTQQEDSAVYLCASSYQAGVETQYFGPGTRLLVL.

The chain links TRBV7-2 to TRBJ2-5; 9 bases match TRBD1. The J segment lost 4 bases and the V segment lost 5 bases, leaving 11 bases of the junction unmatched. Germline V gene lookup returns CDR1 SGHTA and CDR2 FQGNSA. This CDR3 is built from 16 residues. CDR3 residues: CASSPSGTGSLETQYF. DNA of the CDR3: TGTGCCAGCAGCCCTTCCGGGACAGGGAGCTTAGAGACCCAGTACTTC.